Below are 13 T cell receptor beta chains sequenced from a single sample in a study of T cell responses to AZD1222 COVID-19 vaccine. TCRdb's table, derived via immunoSEQ multiplex PCR, lists solely in-frame clones and lacks some. The table shows more than 95,000 clones, with 85% to 90% occurring only once. This specimen was peripheral blood, taken on day 0 of AZD1222 vaccination. These receptors all come from an adult in good health.

In nucleotides, the CDR3 is TGTGCCAGCAGCTTAGTAGGGACAGCAAACTACGAGCAGTACTTC. Translated, it gives CASSLVGTANYEQYF. The gene calls are TRBV7-2 and TRBJ2-7; 7 bases align to TRBD1. V lost 1 base, J lost 3 bases, and 6 bases stayed unmatched. Germline V gives CDR1 SGHTA, CDR2 FQGNSA. This CDR3 is built from 15 residues.

This clone was detected once. The J gene is TRBJ2-1, the V gene TRBV27, with TRBD2 matching 7 bases. This CDR3 contains 15 residues. Germline CDR1 reads MNHEY; CDR2 reads SMNVEV (reference sequence). V lost 2 bases to trimming and J lost 10 bases; unmatched junction nucleotides: 11. CDR3 protein: CASSLGWGTGGEQFF. The CDR3 region has the DNA TGTGCCAGCAGTTTAGGTTGGGGGACCGGGGGGGAGCAGTTCTTC.

The rearrangement links TRBV11-2 to TRBJ1-2; 8 bases match TRBD1. The CDR3 is made up of 16 amino acids. Germline V gene sequence: CDR1 SGHAT, CDR2 FQNNGV. The J segment lost 7 bases and the V segment lost 5 bases, leaving 15 bases of the junction unmatched. Here the CDR3 DNA reads TGTGCCAGCAGCCCAGCGGGCGCAGGGGGCCAGGGTGGCTACACCTTC. Translating gives CASSPAGAGGQGGYTF.

The V gene is TRBV7-9, the J gene TRBJ1-6; TRBD1 might be the D (5 bases). The CDR3 consists of 16 residues. V was clipped by 1 base and J by 8 bases, with 15 bases between them. CDR1 is SEHNR and CDR2 is FQNEAQ in the germline V gene (reference sequence). The CDR3 nucleotides read TGTGCCAGCAGCTTAGTGGGGGATGTTCGCGATTCACCCCTCCACTTT. It encodes CASSLVGDVRDSPLHF.

The chain links TRBV11-2 to TRBJ2-1, with unresolved D. Germline values: CDR1 SGHAT, CDR2 FQNNGV. V lost 5 bases and J 5 bases, leaving 10 bases between the germline ends. The CDR3 runs 13 residues. The CDR3 region has the DNA TGTGCCAGCAGCGAGCTGTCCAACAATGAGCAGTTCTTC. Translation gives CASSELSNNEQFF.

This clone was detected once. J is TRBJ2-1 and V is TRBV30; 14 bases agree with TRBD2. V shed 3 bases and J 8 bases; nucleotides not matched to a gene: 9. This CDR3 region has 16 residues. Per the germline V gene, CDR1 is GTSNPN and CDR2 is SVGIG (reference sequence). CDR3 DNA sequence: TGTGCCTGGAGAAAAAGGGGACTAGCGGGAGTACATGAGCAGTTCTTC. Protein sequence: CAWRKRGLAGVHEQFF.

The chain links TRBV27 to TRBJ2-2; maybe TRBD1 (5 bases). Trimming removed 0 bases from V and 5 bases from J, with 10 bases in between. The CDR3 is made up of 15 amino acids. CDR1 is MNHEY, CDR2 SMNVEV, per germline (reference sequence). The CDR3 DNA sequence: TGTGCCAGCAGTTTATCGCCAGGGTCAACCGGGGAGCTGTTTTTT. As protein: CASSLSPGSTGELFF.

The CDR3 protein is CASSIAVGQPQHF. The DNA of the CDR3 is TGTGCCAGTAGTATAGCCGTTGGCCAGCCCCAGCATTTT. This chain uses TRBV19 with TRBJ1-5; D remains ambiguous. With 1 base removed from V and 7 bases from J, the gap between germline ends came to 8 bases. Germline assignment: CDR1 LNHDA and CDR2 SQIVND (reference sequence). This CDR3 spans 13 amino acids.

V is TRBV4-1 and J is TRBJ1-2; D is possibly TRBD1 (6 bases). The V end lost 4 bases, the J end lost 1 base, and 13 bases lay between the germline ends. The CDR3 is 15 residues long. Germline CDR1 MGHRA, CDR2 YSYEKL. CDR3 bases: TGCGCCAGCAGCCCCGGGACACTGATTAACTATGGCTACACCTTC. This codes for CASSPGTLINYGYTF.

This sequence joins TRBV15 and TRBJ1-1; maybe TRBD1 (6 bases). The CDR3 has 14 residues. The V gene's germline CDR1 is LNHNV and CDR2 YYDKDF (reference sequence). V lost 2 bases and J 4 bases, leaving 11 bases between the germline ends. In DNA form, the CDR3 reads TGTGCCACCAGCAGACCCGAGGGGGGCACTGAAGCTTTCTTT. Translation gives CATSRPEGGTEAFF.

This rearrangement joins TRBV6-4 to TRBJ2-2; D is unresolved. The V end was cut by 11 bases, the J end by 3 bases, with 16 bases between. The germline V gene has CDR1 MRHNA and CDR2 SNTAGT. The CDR3 is 14 residues long. The CDR3 loop is CAAEDVGDTGELFF. For the CDR3, the DNA is TGTGCCGCGGAAGACGTGGGTGACACCGGGGAGCTGTTTTTT.

The gene calls are TRBV5-1 and TRBJ2-5; D gene ambiguous. V lost 3 bases and J 1 base, leaving 7 bases between the germline ends. The CDR3 contains 13 residues. Germline CDR1 and CDR2: SGHRS and YFSETQ. Written as DNA, the CDR3 is TGCGCCAGCAGCTCCCGGACCCAAGAGACCCAGTACTTC. Protein sequence: CASSSRTQETQYF.

CDR3 in DNA: TGTGCCAGCAGCGTAGAATTGAACACTGAAGCTTTCTTT. Amino acids: CASSVELNTEAFF. The chain uses TRBV9 and TRBJ1-1; D uncertain. V gave up 0 bases and J gave up 0 bases, with 3 bases separating them. The germline gives CDR1 SGDLS, CDR2 YYNGEE. The CDR3 contains 13 residues. Full variable domain (outside the CDR3, taken from reference TRBV9 and TRBJ1-1): DSGVTQTPKHLITATGQRVTLRCSPRSGDLSVYWYQQSLDQGLQFLIQYYNGEERAKGNILERFSAQQFPDLHSELNLSSLELGDSALYFCASSVELNTEAFFGQGTRLTVV.